One sample yielded the 11 T cell receptor beta chains listed below, sequenced in a study of blood T cell repertoires in COVID-19. Measured with immunoSEQ multiplex PCR; TCRdb has only the in-frame clones, and not every one. The data hold under 450,000 clones, with about 89% observed a single time. Sequenced: PBMCs or T cells enriched from blood (not recorded which). The receptor set was obtained from a man aged 25 to 40 who had recovered from COVID-19.

The chain recombines TRBV7-9 with TRBJ1-6, with D unresolved. V lost 2 bases to trimming and J lost 13 bases, with 9 bases between them. The CDR3 sequence is 12 residues long. CDR1 and CDR2 from the germline V gene are SEHNR and FQNEAQ (reference sequence). The CDR3 region is CASSLYSGPLHF. The DNA for the CDR3 is TGTGCCAGCAGCTTATACTCGGGGCCCCTCCACTTT. Supplemented by reference TRBV7-9 and TRBJ1-6, the full variable domain reads DTGVSQNPRHKITKRGQNVTFRCDPISEHNRLYWYRQTLGQGPEFLTYFQNEAQLEKSRLLSDRFSAERPKGSFSTLEIQRTEQGDSAMYLCASSLYSGPLHFGNGTRLTVT.

The chain joins TRBV30 to TRBJ2-7, with 8 nucleotides matching TRBD1. Germline CDR1 is GTSNPN and CDR2 is SVGIG (reference sequence). The CDR3 is 13 amino acids. V trimming: 0 bases; J trimming: 7 bases; junction bases outside the gene matches: 5. The CDR3 bases are TGTGCCTGGAGTGTGACAGGGGTGGGAGAGCAGTACTTC. Its protein product is CAWSVTGVGEQYF.

This clone turned up a few times. The chain links TRBV15 to TRBJ1-1; 7 bases fit TRBD1. Per the germline V gene, CDR1 is LNHNV and CDR2 is YYDKDF (reference sequence). The J segment lost 2 bases and the V segment lost 1 base, leaving 10 bases of the junction unmatched. This CDR3 contains 17 residues. The CDR3 nucleotides are TGTGCCACCAGCAGAGTTAAGGAGAGGACAGGAAACACTGAAGCTTTCTTT. Its protein product is CATSRVKERTGNTEAFF.

The chain couples TRBV6-6 to TRBJ2-1; the D is unclear. Germline CDR1 reads MNHNY; CDR2 reads SVGAGI (reference sequence). The CDR3 extends over 16 amino acids. V gave up 0 bases and J gave up 0 bases, with 9 bases separating them. The CDR3 sequence: CASSYSPLPSYNEQFF. The CDR3 coding sequence is TGTGCCAGCAGTTACTCCCCACTCCCCTCCTACAATGAGCAGTTCTTC.

This clone was observed once. This chain joins TRBV7-8 and TRBJ1-3; a possible D gene is TRBD1 (5 bases). The ends were cut back, 0 bases at V and 4 bases at J, with 10 bases in the middle. Germline V gives CDR1 SGHVS, CDR2 FQNEAQ. The CDR3 covers 15 residues. The CDR3 DNA sequence: TGTGCCAGCAGCTTAGCCCCTGGACAAGGAAACACCATATATTTT. Translation: CASSLAPGQGNTIYF.

The chain combines TRBV18 with TRBJ1-1; D is unclear. Germline V gene data show CDR1 as KGHSH and CDR2 as LQKENI. The length of the CDR3 is 16 residues. The ends were cut back, 4 bases at V and 0 bases at J, with 15 bases in the middle. The CDR3 reads CASSLHPSDLNTEAFF. DNA of the CDR3: TGTGCCAGCTCACTCCATCCAAGCGACCTGAACACTGAAGCTTTCTTT.

This clone was found a few times. V and J are TRBV12-5 and TRBJ2-7; 10 nucleotides line up with TRBD1. Germline lookup yields CDR1 LGHNT and CDR2 FRNRAP. The CDR3 totals 17 residues. Trimming removed 2 bases from V and 6 bases from J; junction bases left unmatched: 13. The CDR3 is CASGLSQVWDRGSEQYF. The CDR3 bases are TGTGCTAGTGGTTTGTCCCAGGTTTGGGACAGGGGCAGCGAGCAGTACTTC.

V and J are TRBV13 and TRBJ2-1; TRBD2 matches 7 bases. CDR1 is PRHDT and CDR2 is FYEKMQ in the germline V gene (reference sequence). With 5 bases clipped from V and 0 bases from J, the junction kept 7 bases outside the gene matches. The CDR3 loop spans 16 amino acids. The DNA for the CDR3 is TGTGCCAGCAGCGAGCGGGACTTCGGCTCCTACAATGAGCAGTTCTTC. Translation gives CASSERDFGSYNEQFF.

J is TRBJ1-6 and V is TRBV11-2; 7 nucleotides agree with TRBD1. The CDR3 contains 18 residues. V lost 5 bases and J lost 9; bases outside the gene matches: 19. Per the germline V gene, CDR1 is SGHAT and CDR2 is FQNNGV. The CDR3 loop is CASSVNRDSTPSGSPLHF. The CDR3 nucleotides are TGTGCCAGCAGCGTAAACCGGGACAGTACGCCTTCGGGTTCACCCCTCCACTTT.

As to this clone: Relative to the germline gene, one junction end is altered; a read error may explain this. As DNA, the CDR3 is TGTGCCAGCAGCGAAGTGACATTATATAATGAAAAACTGTTTTTT. Residues: CASSEVTLYNEKLFF. The rearrangement links TRBV6-1 to TRBJ1-4; D call uncertain. The CDR3 sequence is 15 residues long. Looked up from germline, CDR1 is MNHNS and CDR2 is SASEGT.

This clone has a handful of counts. The chain couples TRBV7-8 to TRBJ1-2, with TRBD1 as a possible D gene (5 bases). Trimming took 5 bases from V and 2 from J, leaving 9 bases between them. This CDR3 spans 13 amino acids. Germline V CDR1 and CDR2: SGHVS, FQNEAQ. The CDR3 nucleotides are TGTGCCAGCAGCCTTGACAGCAACTATGGCTACACCTTC. Its protein is CASSLDSNYGYTF. The full variable domain, with the rest looked up from reference TRBV7-8 and TRBJ1-2, is GAGVSQSPRYKVAKRGQDVALRCDPISGHVSLFWYQQALGQGPEFLTYFQNEAQLDKSGLPSDRFFAERPEGSVSTLKIQRTQQEDSAVYLCASSLDSNYGYTFGSGTRLTVV.